These 2 T cell receptor beta chains originate from one sample sequenced in a study of T-cell reconstitution after alpha-beta-depleted transplantation in children. Unique molecular identifiers were built into the TCRbeta library. TCRdb processed the PCR reads anew with MiXCR; each CDR3 protein has one entry. The table has just over 950,000 distinct CDR3 sequences, about 26% seen once; the top ten hold roughly 31%. The sequences come from PBMCs, mostly from graft donor cells, collected 360 days after TCRalphabeta/CD19-depleted stem cell transplant. These receptor sequences come from a boy under two years old who had a stem cell transplant for SCID, so the T cells may come from the graft donor.

The chain has TRBV11-2 and TRBJ2-7; TRBD2 matches 10 bases. Germline V gives CDR1 SGHAT, CDR2 FQNNGV. The CDR3 is made up of 12 amino acids. The trim removed 8 bases at V and 6 bases at J, leaving 4 bases unmatched. CDR3 in amino acids: CASGGLAREQYF. In nucleotides, the CDR3 is TGTGCCAGCGGGGGACTAGCGCGCGAGCAGTACTTC.

The chain carries TRBV5-8 and TRBJ2-3, with D possibly matching TRBD1 (6 bases). The germline gives CDR1 SGHTS, CDR2 YDEGEE. V lost 4 bases and J lost 0, with 33 bases in between. The CDR3 is 22 residues long. Here the CDR3 DNA reads TGTGCCAGCAGCCATCTGGGGTTAGGATTAGGCGGTGGGGGCCCTAGCACAGATACGCAGTATTTT. Its translation: CASSHLGLGLGGGGPSTDTQYF.